This T cell receptor (beta chain) was sequenced during a study of cytotoxic CD8 clonotypes in ibrutinib-treated CLL (dated by TCRdb to the early 2020s). Turning to the overall study: In this cohort, 15 or so patients were treatment-naive and ten to eleven were relapsed/refractory, while approximately 18 had unmutated IGHV. On average, each sample yielded roughly 260,000 productive templates and over 90,000 productive rearrangements. The response samples were drawn at a median of 12 months into treatment, with a range of roughly 6 to 40 months. Partial responses were observed in 24 patients and complete responses in 2; after a median follow-up of around 68 months, remission was maintained in approximately 14 patients and progression was observed in 12. Longitudinal samples were obtainable from about 30% of the roughly 90 participants in the trial. All remission and progressive disease samples were collected while patients were still receiving ibrutinib. Cryopreserved peripheral blood mononuclear cells were collected before treatment, at response, and at either disease progression or sustained remission. General findings and caveats noted by the study authors: Sampling times were not matched between patients in sustained remission and patients whose disease was progressing, and lymph node repertoires were not examined. Baseline clonality exceeded that of age-matched healthy donors and correlated strongly with circulating CD8+ T-cell counts. Public clonotypes were rare and either shrank or stayed stable during treatment, and the rise in clonality at ibrutinib response reflected expansion of private clonotypes. Clonality rose at ibrutinib response, remained stable during sustained remission, and dropped back toward baseline at progression.

In its sample, this clone was seen many times. This receptor's antigen is unknown. Per-base quality was not reported, and no clone a single base away is much larger than it. The germline V gene gives CDR1 as LGHNA and CDR2 as YNFKEQ. The CDR3, cysteine through phenylalanine, is 17 amino acids long. Of all the DNA, just the CDR3 is kept, 51 bases in frame from base 1. The germline ends are 13 bases apart after V is trimmed by 0 bases and J by 2 bases. According to the study, the label for this sample's time point signals: roughly 12 months on ibrutinib. For TCR beta library preparation, 1.5 to 2.5 micrograms of genomic DNA was extracted from cryopreserved PBMCs. High-throughput TCR beta sequencing was performed on longitudinal blood samples from CLL patients receiving ibrutinib monotherapy. Patients were enrolled in a phase 2 open-label single-center ibrutinib monotherapy trial. Each clonotype received, on average, approximately 9.9x coverage in deep resolution sequencing performed on a MiSeq, where the target depth lay between 1 in 1 million and 1 in 200,000 T cells. The immunoSEQ hsTCRB Kit was used to generate the TCR beta libraries. The authors processed their data as follows. The data were analyzed with ImmunoSEQ Analyzer and ImmunoSEQ Data Assistant, and V, D and J gene assignments followed IMGT definitions. Clonality, which ranges from 0 to 1, was calculated as one minus the normalized Shannon entropy of productive rearrangement frequencies. Only overrepresented clonotypes making up at least 0.05% of each patient's repertoire were included in the public clonotype analysis. Repertoires from some 14 age-matched healthy donors in immuneACCESS were used as clonality controls. The source is immuneACCESS, and TCRdb retained only in-frame sequences with V and J called. Part of the clones is not carried over; for the studies checked, unresolved V genes explain less than half of this, and the remainder is unexplained. The V and J calls and the clone size are those of that table, but D and trimming were determined from the DNA. In this sample the table shows over 200,000 clones, 75% to 85% of which occur a single time. About an eighth of the sample belongs to the ten largest clones.

Material: PBMCs, obtained after 12 months of ibrutinib treatment. This TCR was sampled from a human donor with chronic lymphocytic leukemia. This chain is built from TRBV4-2 and TRBJ1-4; no D gene call is confident. The DNA reads as follows: TGTGCCAGCAGCCAAGATCTGCTGGGCAGCACTAATGAAAAACTGTTTTTT. It specifies CASSQDLLGSTNEKLFF.